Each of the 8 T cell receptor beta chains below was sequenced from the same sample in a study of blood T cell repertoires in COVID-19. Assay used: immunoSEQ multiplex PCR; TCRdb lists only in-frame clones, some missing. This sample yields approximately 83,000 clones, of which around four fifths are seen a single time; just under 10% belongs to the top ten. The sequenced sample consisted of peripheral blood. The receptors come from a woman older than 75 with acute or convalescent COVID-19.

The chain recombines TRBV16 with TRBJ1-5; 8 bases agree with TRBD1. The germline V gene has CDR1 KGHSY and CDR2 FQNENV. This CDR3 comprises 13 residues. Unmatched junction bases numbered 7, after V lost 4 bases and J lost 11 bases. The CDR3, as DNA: TGTGCCAGCAGCCCAAGTGAACAGGGGGCCCAGCATTTT. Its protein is CASSPSEQGAQHF.

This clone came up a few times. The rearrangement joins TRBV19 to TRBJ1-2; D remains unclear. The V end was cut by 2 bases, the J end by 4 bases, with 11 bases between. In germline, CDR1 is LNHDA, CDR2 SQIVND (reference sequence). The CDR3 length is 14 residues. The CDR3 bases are TGTGCCAGTAGTATAAAACAGCCGCCCTATGGCTACACCTTC. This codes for CASSIKQPPYGYTF.

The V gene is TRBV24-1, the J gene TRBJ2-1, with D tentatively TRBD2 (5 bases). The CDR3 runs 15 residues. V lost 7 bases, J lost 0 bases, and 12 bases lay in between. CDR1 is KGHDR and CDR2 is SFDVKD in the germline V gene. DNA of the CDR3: TGTGCCACCAGCTCAAGCGGTCCCTCCTACAATGAGCAGTTCTTC. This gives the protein CATSSSGPSYNEQFF.

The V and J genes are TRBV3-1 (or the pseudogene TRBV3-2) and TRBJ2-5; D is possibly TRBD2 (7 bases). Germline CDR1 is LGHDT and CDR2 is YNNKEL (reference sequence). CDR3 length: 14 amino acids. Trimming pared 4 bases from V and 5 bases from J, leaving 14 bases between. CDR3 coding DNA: TGTGCCAGCAGCCGAGGGGGGGGCCCCGAGACCCAGTACTTC. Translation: CASSRGGGPETQYF.

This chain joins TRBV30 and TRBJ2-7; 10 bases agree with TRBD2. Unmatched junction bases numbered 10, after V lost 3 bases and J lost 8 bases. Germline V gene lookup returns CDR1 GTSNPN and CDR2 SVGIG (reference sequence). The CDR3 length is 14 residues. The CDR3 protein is CAWRGSAGGPQQYF. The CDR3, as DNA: TGTGCCTGGAGGGGCTCAGCGGGAGGGCCCCAGCAGTACTTC.

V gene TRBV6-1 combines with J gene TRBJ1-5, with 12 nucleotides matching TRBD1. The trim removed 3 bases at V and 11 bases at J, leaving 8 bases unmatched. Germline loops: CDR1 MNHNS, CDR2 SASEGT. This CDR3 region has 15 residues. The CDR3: CASSDRTGTGGTQHF. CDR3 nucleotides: TGTGCCAGCAGTGACAGGACCGGGACAGGGGGCACCCAGCATTTT.

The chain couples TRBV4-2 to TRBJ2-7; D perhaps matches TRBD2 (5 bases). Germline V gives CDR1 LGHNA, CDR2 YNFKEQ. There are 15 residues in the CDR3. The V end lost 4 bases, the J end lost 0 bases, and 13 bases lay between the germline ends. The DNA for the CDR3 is TGTGCCAGCAGCCTCCGCGGGCAACGCTCCTACGAGCAGTACTTC. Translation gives CASSLRGQRSYEQYF.

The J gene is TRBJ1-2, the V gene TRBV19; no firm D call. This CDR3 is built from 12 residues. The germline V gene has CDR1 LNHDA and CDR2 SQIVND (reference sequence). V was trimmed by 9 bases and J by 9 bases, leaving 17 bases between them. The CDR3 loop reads CARIGGRDCYTF. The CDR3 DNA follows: TGTGCCAGAATCGGAGGACGGGATTGCTACACCTTC. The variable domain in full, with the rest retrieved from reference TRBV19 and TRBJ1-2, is DGGITQSPKYLFRKEGQNVTLSCEQNLNHDAMYWYRQDPGQGLRLIYYSQIVNDFQKGDIAEGYSVSREKKESFPLTVTSAQKNPTAFYLCARIGGRDCYTFGSGTRLTVV.